This TCR beta chain is from a study of vaccination effects on CD4 cells after COVID-19. Whole-study findings and limits: No early post-infection timepoints were available in the study, which also included few convalescent patients.

Antigen-specific CD4+ T cells were expanded (with viral peptide pools) by the ViraFEST assay ahead of sequencing. Investigators separated out CD4+ T cells once approximately 11 days of culture had passed. Vaccine recipients lacked prior SARS-CoV-2 infection and had negative nucleocapsid antibodies. Germline V gives CDR1 SGDLS, CDR2 YYNGEE. This CDR3 has 13 residues. Trimming took 1 base from V and 5 from J, leaving 6 bases between them. Assay used: immunoSEQ multiplex PCR; TCRdb lists only in-frame clones, some missing. The table records tens of thousands of clones, approximately 72% of them present only once. As to this clone: As yet, its antigen is unknown.

The starting material was CD4+ T cells from PBMCs cultured with HCoV-NL63 spike peptides, obtained before COVID-19 vaccination. This receptor was identified in a human donor who received a COVID-19 vaccine. V is TRBV9 and J is TRBJ2-2; D gene uncertain. The CDR3 DNA sequence: TGTGCCAGCAGCGTATTGGGGACCGGGGAGCTGTTTTTT. Amino acid sequence: CASSVLGTGELFF.